This record covers a single T cell receptor (beta chain). This receptor's antigen is unknown. The record has no base qualities; no much larger clone is one base away. The same CDR3 also results from other DNA sequences found in this sample. TCRbeta CDR3 regions were amplified from genomic DNA using the immunoSEQ Assay, a bias-controlled multiplex PCR. The authors' analysis ran thus. The number of nucleated cells in each sample was estimated from the amplification of reference gene primers within the assay. Sequence reads were collapsed and filtered to measure the absolute abundance of every unique TCRbeta CDR3 rearrangement. For each sample, productive Simpson clonality was calculated by taking the square root of Simpson's diversity index across productive rearrangements. Imported from immuneACCESS, the table was reduced by TCRdb to in-frame sequences with V and J called. These copies leave out some clones; in studies compared against another copy, an unresolved V gene accounts for under half, and the cause of the remainder is not known. V and J calls and clone size are given by that table; D and trimming were obtained from the DNA. The sample table contains some 240,000 clones; only one count was recorded for around 80% of them. 1.4% of the sample comes from the top ten.

Another Seattle source contributed samples from volunteer blood donors who had recovered from COVID-19. Whole blood was collected in K2EDTA tubes by collaborating institutions according to the institutions' own protocols. Collaborator samples were shipped for TCRbeta analysis as frozen whole blood, isolated PBMCs, or DNA extracted from either sample type. This sample is part of a study of blood T cell repertoires in COVID-19 (TCRdb year 2020). Describing the broader study: Samples covering the acute and convalescent phases of COVID-19 were provided by collaborators in the United States, Italy and Spain. The material from the prospective study consisted of cDNA or gDNA derived from T cells, B-cell-depleted T cells, or PBMCs. Deeply sampled blood TCRbeta repertoires from subjects exposed to, actively infected with, or recovered from COVID-19 were included in the dataset. The repertoires were released in a freely available public database meant as a resource for research on the immune response to SARS-CoV-2. Samples came from the ongoing ImmuneRACE study (first 160 participants) plus 1,254 subjects from 6 global collaborators. The sample metadata nearly always contained a de-identified subject ID, COVID-19 status, age in years and sex. HLA class I and class II types, where available, came from metadata supplied by the sample provider rather than from assay-based typing. Points the paper makes about the study in general: The amount of clinical and demographic metadata varied by source and participant and was provided uncurated.

Specimen: peripheral blood. This clonotype was obtained from a woman in her 40s who had recovered from COVID-19.

Here the CDR3 is given as CASSRTGGTEAFF. The DNA is TGTGCCAGCTCACGGACAGGGGGCACTGAAGCTTTCTTT. The chain is encoded by TRBV18 joined to TRBJ1-1; 10 central nucleotides agree with TRBD1. Sequences KGHSH (CDR1) and LQKENI (CDR2) are obtained from the germline V gene. Germline trimming amounts to 4 bases on V and 4 bases on J, with 0 as the count of junction bases outside the gene matches. Spanning cysteine to phenylalanine, the CDR3 consists of 13 amino acids. Only the CDR3 DNA stays, 39 bases, in frame from base 1.